Here is one T cell receptor beta chain with its context. This entry is derived from a study of spatial heterogeneity in lung cancer. Overall study: TCR and UMI combinations that were unique each appeared, on average, more than ten times in raw reads.

Unique molecular identifiers, one per molecule, were present on every TCR cDNA molecule. A single record per CDR3 protein comes from TCRdb applying MiXCR to the 5' RACE reads. The sample lists about 92,000 distinct CDR3 sequences, around 12% occurring once. Time point denoted: sample taken at primary tumor resection. 55 to 80 TRACERx patients with early, untreated non-small cell lung cancer donated samples. Tumor, nontumor lung or frozen PBMC supplied whole RNA that was sequenced unsorted. The CDR3 extends over 16 amino acids. The germline CDR1 and CDR2 sequences are MGHDK and SYGVNS. V was clipped by 2 bases and J by 2 bases, with 13 bases between them.

Sequences were derived from PBMCs, sampled at surgery. V usage is TRBV25-1 and J usage is TRBJ1-5; tentative D call: TRBD1 (6 bases). This clonotype originated in a male donor with early-stage non-small cell lung cancer. CDR3 residues: CASSEGTRGGNQPQHF. The CDR3 DNA is TGTGCCAGCAGTGAAGGTACCAGGGGAGGCAATCAGCCCCAGCATTTT.